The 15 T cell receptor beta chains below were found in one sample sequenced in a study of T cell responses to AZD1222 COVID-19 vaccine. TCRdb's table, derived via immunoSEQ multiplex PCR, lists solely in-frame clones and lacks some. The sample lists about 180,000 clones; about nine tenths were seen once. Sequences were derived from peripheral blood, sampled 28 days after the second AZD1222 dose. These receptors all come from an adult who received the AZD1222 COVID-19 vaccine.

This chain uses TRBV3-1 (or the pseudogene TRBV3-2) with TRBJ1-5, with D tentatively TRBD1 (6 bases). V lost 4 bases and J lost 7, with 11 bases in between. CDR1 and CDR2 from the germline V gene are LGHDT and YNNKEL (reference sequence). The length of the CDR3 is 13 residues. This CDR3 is CASSPTDRQPQHF. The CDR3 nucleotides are TGTGCCAGCAGCCCAACGGACAGACAGCCCCAGCATTTT.

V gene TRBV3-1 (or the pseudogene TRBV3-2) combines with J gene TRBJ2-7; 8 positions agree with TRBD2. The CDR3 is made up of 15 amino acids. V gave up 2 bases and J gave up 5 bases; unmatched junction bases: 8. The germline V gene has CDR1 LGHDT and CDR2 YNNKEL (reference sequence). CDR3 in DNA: TGTGCCAGCAGCCAAAGGTCAGCGGGAGTTCACGAGCAGTACTTC. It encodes CASSQRSAGVHEQYF.

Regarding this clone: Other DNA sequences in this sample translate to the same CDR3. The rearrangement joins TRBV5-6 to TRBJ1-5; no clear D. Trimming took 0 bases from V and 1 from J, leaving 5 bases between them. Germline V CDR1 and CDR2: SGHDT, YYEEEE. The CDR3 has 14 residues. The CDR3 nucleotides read TGTGCCAGCAGCTTGGGACTGAGCAATCAGCCCCAGCATTTT. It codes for CASSLGLSNQPQHF.

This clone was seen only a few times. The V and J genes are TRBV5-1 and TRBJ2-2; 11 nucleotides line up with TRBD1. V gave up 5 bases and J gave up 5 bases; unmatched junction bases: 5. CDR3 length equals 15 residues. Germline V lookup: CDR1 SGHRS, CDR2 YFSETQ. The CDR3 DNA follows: TGCGCCAGCAGATTCGGGACAGGGGGAACCGGGGAGCTGTTTTTT. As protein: CASRFGTGGTGELFF.

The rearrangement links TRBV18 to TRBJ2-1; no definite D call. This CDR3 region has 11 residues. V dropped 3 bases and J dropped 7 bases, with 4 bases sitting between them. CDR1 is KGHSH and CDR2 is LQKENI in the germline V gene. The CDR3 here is CASSPTNEQFF. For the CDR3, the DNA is TGTGCCAGCTCACCGACTAATGAGCAGTTCTTC.

The chain's CDR3 is CASSLTPREGMSYNEQFF. In nucleotides, the CDR3 is TGTGCCAGCAGTTTAACCCCACGGGAGGGGATGTCCTACAATGAGCAGTTCTTC. The chain couples TRBV28 to TRBJ2-1; 8 bases map to TRBD2. Germline values: CDR1 MDHEN, CDR2 SYDVKM. The CDR3 totals 18 residues. The J segment lost 1 base and the V segment lost 2 bases, leaving 10 bases of the junction unmatched.

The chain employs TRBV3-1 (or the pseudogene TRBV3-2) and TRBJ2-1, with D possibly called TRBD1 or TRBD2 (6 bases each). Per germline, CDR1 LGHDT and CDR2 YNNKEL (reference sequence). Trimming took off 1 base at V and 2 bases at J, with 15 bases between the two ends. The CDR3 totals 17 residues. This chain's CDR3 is CASSQVGGGIPYNEQFF. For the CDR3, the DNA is TGTGCCAGCAGCCAAGTTGGAGGGGGAATACCCTACAATGAGCAGTTCTTC.

The CDR3 protein is CASGKGMDTEAFF. CDR3 DNA sequence: TGTGCCAGCGGTAAGGGGATGGACACTGAAGCTTTCTTT. The gene calls are TRBV2 and TRBJ1-1, with a weak D call TRBD1 (5 bases). CDR1 and CDR2 from the germline V gene are SNHLY and FYNNEI. V lost 8 bases and J 3 bases, leaving 13 bases between the germline ends. The CDR3 runs 13 residues. The full variable domain, completed using reference TRBV2 and TRBJ1-1, is EPEVTQTPSHQVTQMGQEVILRCVPISNHLYFYWYRQILGQKVEFLVSFYNNEISEKSEIFDDQFSVERPDGSNFTLKIRSTKLEDSAMYFCASGKGMDTEAFFGQGTRLTVV.

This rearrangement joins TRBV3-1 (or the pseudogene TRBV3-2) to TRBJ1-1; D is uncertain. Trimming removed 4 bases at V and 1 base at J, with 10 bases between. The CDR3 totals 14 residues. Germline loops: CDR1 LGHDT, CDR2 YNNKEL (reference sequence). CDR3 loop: CASSLLGGNTEAFF. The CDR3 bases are TGTGCCAGCAGCCTCCTAGGCGGGAACACTGAAGCTTTCTTT.

The CDR3 bases are TGTGCCAGCAGCTTGGATTCTAGCACAGATACGCAGTATTTT. It specifies CASSLDSSTDTQYF. The chain joins TRBV5-5 to TRBJ2-3; D call uncertain. Between the trimmed V and J ends, which lost 0 bases and 0 bases, there was a span of 5 bases. The CDR3 sequence is 14 residues long. Germline V gene data show CDR1 as SGHKS and CDR2 as YYEKEE (reference sequence).

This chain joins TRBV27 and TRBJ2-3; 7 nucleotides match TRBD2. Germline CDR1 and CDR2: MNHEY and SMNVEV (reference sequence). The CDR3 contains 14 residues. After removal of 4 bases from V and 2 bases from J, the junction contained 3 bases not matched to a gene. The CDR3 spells CASSWGGTTDTQYF. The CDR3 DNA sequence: TGTGCCAGCAGTTGGGGGGGAACCACAGATACGCAGTATTTT.

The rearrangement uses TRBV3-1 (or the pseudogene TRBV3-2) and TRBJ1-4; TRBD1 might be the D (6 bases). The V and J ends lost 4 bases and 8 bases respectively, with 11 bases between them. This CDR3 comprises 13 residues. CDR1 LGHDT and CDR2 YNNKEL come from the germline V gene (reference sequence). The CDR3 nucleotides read TGTGCCAGCAGCCCCCTGGGGGGCGAAAAACTGTTTTTT. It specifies CASSPLGGEKLFF.

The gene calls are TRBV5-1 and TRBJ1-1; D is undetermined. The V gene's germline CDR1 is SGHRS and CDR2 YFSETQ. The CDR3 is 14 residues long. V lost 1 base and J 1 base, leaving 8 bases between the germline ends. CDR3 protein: CASSLQLTNTEAFF. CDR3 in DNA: TGCGCCAGCAGCTTGCAACTGACGAACACTGAAGCTTTCTTT.

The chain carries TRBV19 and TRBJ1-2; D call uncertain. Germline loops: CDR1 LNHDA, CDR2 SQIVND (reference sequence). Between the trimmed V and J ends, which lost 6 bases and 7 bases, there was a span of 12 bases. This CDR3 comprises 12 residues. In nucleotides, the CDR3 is TGTGCCAGTAGCTACACGATCACTGGCTACACCTTC. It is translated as CASSYTITGYTF.

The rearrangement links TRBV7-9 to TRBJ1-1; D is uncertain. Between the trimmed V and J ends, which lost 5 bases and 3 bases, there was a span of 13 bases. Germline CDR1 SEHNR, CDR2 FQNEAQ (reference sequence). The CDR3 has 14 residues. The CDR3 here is CASSQEGRYTEAFF. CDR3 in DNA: TGTGCCAGCAGCCAGGAGGGTAGGTACACTGAAGCTTTCTTT.